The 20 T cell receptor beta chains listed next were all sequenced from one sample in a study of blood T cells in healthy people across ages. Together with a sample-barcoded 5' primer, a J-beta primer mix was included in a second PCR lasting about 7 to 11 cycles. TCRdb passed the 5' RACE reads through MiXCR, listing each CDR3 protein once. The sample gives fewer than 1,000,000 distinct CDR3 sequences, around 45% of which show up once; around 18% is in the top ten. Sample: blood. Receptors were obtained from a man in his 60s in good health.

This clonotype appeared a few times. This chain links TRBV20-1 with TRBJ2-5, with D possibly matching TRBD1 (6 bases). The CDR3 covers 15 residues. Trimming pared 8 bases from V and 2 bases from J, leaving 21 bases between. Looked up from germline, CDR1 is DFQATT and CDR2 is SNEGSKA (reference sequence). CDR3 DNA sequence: TGCAGTTCCACTCCTCCGGTAGGGGGACAAGAGACCCAGTACTTC. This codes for CSSTPPVGGQETQYF.

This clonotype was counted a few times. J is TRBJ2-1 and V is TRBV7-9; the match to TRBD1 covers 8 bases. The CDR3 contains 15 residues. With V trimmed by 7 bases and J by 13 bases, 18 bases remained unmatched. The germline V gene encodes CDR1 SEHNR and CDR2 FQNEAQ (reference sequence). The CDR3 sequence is CASKADRAGSANQFF. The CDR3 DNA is TGTGCCAGCAAAGCGGACAGGGCCGGATCCGCTAACCAGTTCTTC.

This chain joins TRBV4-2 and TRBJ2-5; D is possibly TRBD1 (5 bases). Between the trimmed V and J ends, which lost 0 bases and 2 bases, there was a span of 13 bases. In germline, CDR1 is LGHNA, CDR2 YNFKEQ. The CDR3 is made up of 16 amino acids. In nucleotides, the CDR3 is TGTGCCAGCAGCCAAGAAGGGGTAGGCGGTCAAGAGACCCAGTACTTC. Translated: CASSQEGVGGQETQYF.

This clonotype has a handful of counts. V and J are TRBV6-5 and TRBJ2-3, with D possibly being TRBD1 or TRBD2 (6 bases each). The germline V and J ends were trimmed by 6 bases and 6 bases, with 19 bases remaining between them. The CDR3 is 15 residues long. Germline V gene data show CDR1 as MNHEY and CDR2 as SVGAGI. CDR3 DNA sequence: TGTGCCAGCAGCCACCGGCAGGGGAGGACTGATACGCAGTATTTT. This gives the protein CASSHRQGRTDTQYF.

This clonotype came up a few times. In DNA, the CDR3 is TGCAGTGCTAGAGATATGTACGAGCAGTACTTC. It encodes CSARDMYEQYF. The V call is TRBV20-1, the J call TRBJ2-7, with no clear D. The CDR3 is made up of 11 amino acids. V was clipped by 0 bases and J by 4 bases, with 4 bases between them. Germline CDR1 is DFQATT and CDR2 is SNEGSKA (reference sequence).

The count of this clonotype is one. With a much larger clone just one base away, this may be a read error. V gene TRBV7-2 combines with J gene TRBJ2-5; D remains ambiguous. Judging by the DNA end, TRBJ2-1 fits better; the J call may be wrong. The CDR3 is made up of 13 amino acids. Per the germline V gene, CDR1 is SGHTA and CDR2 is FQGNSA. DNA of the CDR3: TGTGCCAGCAGCTTAAGAGTTCAAGAGACCCAGTTCTTC. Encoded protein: CASSLRVQETQFF.

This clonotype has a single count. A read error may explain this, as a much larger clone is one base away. Here the CDR3 reads CAISESRTNLGSYNEQYF. The CDR3 DNA follows: TGTGCCATCAGTGAGTCTAGGACGAATCTGGGCTCCTACAATGAGCAGTACTTC. The V call is TRBV10-3, the J call TRBJ2-1; D uncertain. Gene TRBJ2-7 matches the end of the DNA better, so the J call may be wrong. CDR1 and CDR2 from the germline V gene are ENHRY and SYGVKD. This CDR3 contains 18 residues.

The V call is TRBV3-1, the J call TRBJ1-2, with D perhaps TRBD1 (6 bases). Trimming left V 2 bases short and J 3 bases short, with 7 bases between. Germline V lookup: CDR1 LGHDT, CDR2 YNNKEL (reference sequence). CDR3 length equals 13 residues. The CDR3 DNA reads TGTGCCAGCAGCCAAAGGACAGACTATGGCTACACCTTC. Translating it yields CASSQRTDYGYTF.

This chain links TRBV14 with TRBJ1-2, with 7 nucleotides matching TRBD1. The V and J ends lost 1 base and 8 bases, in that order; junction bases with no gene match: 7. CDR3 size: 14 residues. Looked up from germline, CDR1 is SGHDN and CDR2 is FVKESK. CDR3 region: CASSQAGRGDGYTF. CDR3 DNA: TGTGCCAGCAGCCAAGCCGGCAGGGGGGACGGCTACACCTTC.

The CDR3 DNA is TGTGCCAGCAGCAGGGGGCACGAGGGGGGTAAATCAAATCAGCCCCAGCATTTT. It specifies CASSRGHEGGKSNQPQHF. The gene calls are TRBV7-9 and TRBJ1-5; 7 bases are a match to TRBD1. CDR1 SEHNR and CDR2 FQNEAQ come from the germline V gene (reference sequence). J was trimmed by 4 bases and V by 5 bases; bases with no gene match: 17. This CDR3 has 18 residues.

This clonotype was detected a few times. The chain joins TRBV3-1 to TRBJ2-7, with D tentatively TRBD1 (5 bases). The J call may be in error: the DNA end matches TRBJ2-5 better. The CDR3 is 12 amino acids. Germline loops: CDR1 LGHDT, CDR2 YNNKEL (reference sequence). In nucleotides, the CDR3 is TGTGCCAGCAGCCGAAAGGGGGAGACCCAGTACTTC. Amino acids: CASSRKGETQYF.

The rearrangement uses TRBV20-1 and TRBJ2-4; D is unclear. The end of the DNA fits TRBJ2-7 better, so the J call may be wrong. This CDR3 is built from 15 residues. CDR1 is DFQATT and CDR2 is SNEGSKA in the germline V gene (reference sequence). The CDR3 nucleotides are TGCAGTGCTAGAGATCGGAACAGACCCCTGTACGAGCAGTACTTC. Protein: CSARDRNRPLYEQYF.

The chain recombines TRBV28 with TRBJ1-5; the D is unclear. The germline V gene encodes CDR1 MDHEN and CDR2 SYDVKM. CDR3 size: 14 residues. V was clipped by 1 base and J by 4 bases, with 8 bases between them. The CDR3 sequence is CASSLLGQNQPQHF. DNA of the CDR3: TGTGCCAGCAGTTTATTAGGTCAGAATCAGCCCCAGCATTTT.

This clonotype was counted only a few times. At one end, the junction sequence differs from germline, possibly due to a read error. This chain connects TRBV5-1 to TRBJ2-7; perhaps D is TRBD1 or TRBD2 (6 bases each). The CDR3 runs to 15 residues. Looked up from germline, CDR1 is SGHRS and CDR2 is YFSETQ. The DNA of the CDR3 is TGCGCCAGCAGTTTGGGGACACTAGCCTCCTACGAGCAGTACTTC. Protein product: CASSLGTLASYEQYF. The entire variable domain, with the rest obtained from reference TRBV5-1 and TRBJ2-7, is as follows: KAGVTQTPRYLIKTRGQQVTLSCSPISGHRSVSWYQQTPGQGLQFLFEYFSETQRNKGNFPGRFSGRQFSNSRSEMNVSTLELGDSALYLCASSLGTLASYEQYFGPGTRLTVT.

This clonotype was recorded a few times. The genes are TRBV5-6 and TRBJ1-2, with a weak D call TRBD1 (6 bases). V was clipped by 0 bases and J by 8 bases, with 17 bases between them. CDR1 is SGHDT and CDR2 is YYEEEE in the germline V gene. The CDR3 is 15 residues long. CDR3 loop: CASSLGPLTGRGYTF. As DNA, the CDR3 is TGTGCCAGCAGCTTGGGGCCCCTTACAGGGCGAGGCTACACCTTC.

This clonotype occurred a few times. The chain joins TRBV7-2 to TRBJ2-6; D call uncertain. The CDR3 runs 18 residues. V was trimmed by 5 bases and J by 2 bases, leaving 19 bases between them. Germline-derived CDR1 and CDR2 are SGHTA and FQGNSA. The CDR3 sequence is CASSLSHGRQAGANVLTF. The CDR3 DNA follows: TGTGCCAGCAGCCTCTCCCACGGAAGGCAGGCTGGGGCCAACGTCCTGACTTTC.

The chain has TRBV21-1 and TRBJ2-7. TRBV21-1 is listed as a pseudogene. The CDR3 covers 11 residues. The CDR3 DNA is TGTGCCAGGACGGGGTCCTACGAGCAGTACTTC. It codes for CARTGSYEQYF.

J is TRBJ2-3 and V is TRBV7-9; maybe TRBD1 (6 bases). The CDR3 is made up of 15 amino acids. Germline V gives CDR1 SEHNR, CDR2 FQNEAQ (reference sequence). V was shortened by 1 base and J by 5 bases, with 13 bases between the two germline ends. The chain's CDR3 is CASSLENRVGDTQYF. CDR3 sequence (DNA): TGTGCCAGCAGCTTAGAGAACAGGGTTGGAGATACGCAGTATTTT.

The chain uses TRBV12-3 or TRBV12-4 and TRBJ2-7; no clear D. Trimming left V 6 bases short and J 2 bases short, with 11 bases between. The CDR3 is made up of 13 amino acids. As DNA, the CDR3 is TGTGCCAGCAGACGGGTCGGGCCCTACGAGCAGTACTTC. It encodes CASRRVGPYEQYF.

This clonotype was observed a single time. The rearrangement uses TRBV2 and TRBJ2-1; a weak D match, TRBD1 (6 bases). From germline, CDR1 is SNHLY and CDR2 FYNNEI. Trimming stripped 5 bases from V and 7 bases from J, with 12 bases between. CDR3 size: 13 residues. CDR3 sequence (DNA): TGTGCCAGCAGTCCCTCTCAGGGGAATGAGCAGTTCTTC. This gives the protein CASSPSQGNEQFF.